A selection of T cell receptor beta chains follows, all from one sample in a study of blood T cell repertoires in COVID-19. TCRdb's table, derived via immunoSEQ multiplex PCR, lists solely in-frame clones and lacks some. Of 120,000 to 150,000 clones detected, roughly 84% appear once; the ten largest clones hold about 2.6%. Sequencing was carried out using peripheral blood. These receptor sequences come from a human donor with acute or convalescent COVID-19. The donor label of this sample is uncertain. Both conserved end residues are part of each CDR3. Fields, in order: V gene, CDR3 protein.

>TRBV2
CASKNRGMNSPLHF
>TRBV28
CASSSVHPGQMPLGYGYTF
>TRBV2
CASRVRQGPNTEAFF
>TRBV7-2
CASSLGRGTGELFF
>TRBV6-2/TRBV6-3
CASSYRRLEDSYEQYF
>TRBV7-2
CASSLVGTALSNYGYTF
>TRBV28
CASSFFSGPNEKLFF
>TRBV24-1
CATSDLGGAGQETQYF
>TRBV10-3
CAISSRQRGETDTQYF
>TRBV7-6
CASSPSRDRADTQYF
>TRBV19
CASSLRQGYNEQFF
>TRBV7-2
CASSLAPFSYNEQFF
>TRBV5-1
CASSPGTDYQPQHF
>TRBV18
CASSPKQGSEQFF
>TRBV9
CASSPTSGTSGGFDEQYF
>TRBV30
CACGLSSGNTIYF
>TRBV7-2
CASSLGYETQYF
>TRBV5-6
CASSLARVAEAFF
>TRBV12-3/TRBV12-4
CASSPPEQPQHF
>TRBV6-5
CASSYIPTTNEKLFF
>TRBV10-3
CAIMQDTGELFF
>TRBV27
CASSLYPIGPAGADTQYF
>TRBV2
CASSDRPGSYEQYF